The 22 T cell receptor beta chains below come from one sample, sequenced in a study of blood T cells in healthy people across ages. The authors ran a second PCR of 7 to 11 cycles using a sample-barcoded 5' primer and a J-beta primer mix. TCRdb re-analysed the 5' RACE reads in MiXCR, keeping a single row per CDR3 protein. This table holds 450,000 to 700,000 distinct CDR3 sequences, approximately 25% found once. Sequencing input: blood. The receptors here all came from a woman aged 70 to 79 in good health.

This clonotype was detected ten times or more. This chain joins TRBV12-5 and TRBJ1-4; D not certain. This CDR3 comprises 14 residues. CDR1 and CDR2 (germline): LGHNT, FRNRAP. Between the trimmed V and J ends, which lost 5 bases and 4 bases, there was a span of 11 bases. CDR3 in DNA: TGTGCTAGTGGTCCCAGGTTTGGTAATGAAAAACTGTTTTTT. As protein: CASGPRFGNEKLFF.

The chain carries TRBV29-1 and TRBJ1-5, with D unclear. With 4 bases removed from V and 4 bases from J, the gap between germline ends came to 14 bases. CDR1 and CDR2 (germline): SQVTM, ANQGSEA. The CDR3 consists of 14 residues. The CDR3 reads CSVVVGKGNQPQHF. In DNA, the CDR3 is TGCAGCGTTGTTGTGGGAAAGGGAAATCAGCCCCAGCATTTT.

This clonotype was observed a few times. A junction end diverges from the germline sequence, so it may reflect a read error. The chain couples TRBV7-2 to TRBJ2-2, with D possibly matching TRBD1 (6 bases). The CDR3 contains 18 residues. Germline-derived CDR1 and CDR2 are SGHTA and FQGNSA. CDR3 sequence reads: CASSFRHRQERNTGELFF. CDR3 coding DNA: TGTGCCAGCAGCTTCCGACATCGACAGGAAAGGAACACCGGAGAGCTGTTTTTT.

V usage is TRBV9 and J usage is TRBJ1-2; D uncertain. V was clipped by 0 bases and J by 8 bases, with 20 bases between them. The CDR3 length is 16 residues. Germline CDR1 SGDLS, CDR2 YYNGEE. DNA for the CDR3: TGTGCCAGCAGCGTAGACCGTTATGGGGTCTGGAGGGGCTACACCTTC. This translates into CASSVDRYGVWRGYTF.

J is TRBJ1-2 and V is TRBV29-1; 9 nucleotides match TRBD1. Germline V lookup: CDR1 SQVTM, CDR2 ANQGSEA. The CDR3 sequence is 12 residues long. V shed 6 bases and J 4 bases; nucleotides not matched to a gene: 3. The CDR3 region has the DNA TGCAGCGTGGGACAGGGAACCTATGGCTACACCTTC. Translated, it gives CSVGQGTYGYTF.

The chain has TRBV6-1 and TRBJ1-2; weak D call: TRBD1 (5 bases). Trimming took 0 bases from V and 4 from J, leaving 15 bases between them. This CDR3 is built from 16 residues. CDR1 is MNHNS and CDR2 is SASEGT in the germline V gene. CDR3 sequence: CASSEAPRGTGYGYTF. The CDR3 DNA reads as TGTGCCAGCAGTGAAGCCCCTCGGGGGACCGGCTATGGCTACACCTTC.

A few counts support this clonotype. V and J are TRBV12-5 and TRBJ2-5; D possibly matches TRBD1 or TRBD2 (5 bases each). The J call could be wrong; TRBJ2-7 is a better fit for the DNA end. This CDR3 has 14 residues. Germline lookup yields CDR1 LGHNT and CDR2 FRNRAP. Here the CDR3 DNA reads TGTGCTAGTTCAGCCGGGACGGGCTCCTACGAGCAGTACTTC. This encodes CASSAGTGSYEQYF.

This clonotype was observed a handful of times. The chain joins TRBV6-5 to TRBJ2-2; D is perhaps TRBD1 or TRBD2 (5 bases each). CDR1 is MNHEY and CDR2 is SVGAGI in the germline V gene. The CDR3 has 17 residues. Trimming left V 2 bases short and J 4 bases short, with 17 bases between. Here the CDR3 reads CASSYPDARGRTGELFF. For the CDR3, the DNA is TGTGCCAGCAGTTACCCCGACGCTCGGGGACGCACCGGGGAGCTGTTTTTT.

This chain connects TRBV20-1 to TRBJ2-1; TRBD1 matches 8 bases. This CDR3 has 14 amino acids. Trimming removed 0 bases from V and 9 bases from J; junction bases left unmatched: 7. The germline V gene encodes CDR1 DFQATT and CDR2 SNEGSKA (reference sequence). CDR3 region: CSARDNSGGSEQFF. CDR3 sequence (DNA): TGCAGTGCTAGAGATAATTCAGGGGGCAGTGAGCAGTTCTTC.

The chain is built from TRBV15 and TRBJ1-2, with 10 bases that match TRBD1. CDR1 and CDR2 from the germline V gene are LNHNV and YYDKDF (reference sequence). J was trimmed by 4 bases and V by 4 bases; bases with no gene match: 3. The CDR3 is made up of 14 amino acids. DNA of the CDR3: TGTGCCACCAGCACCAGGACAGGGGGCTATGGCTACACCTTC. This codes for CATSTRTGGYGYTF.

The chain combines TRBV20-1 with TRBJ2-1, with 9 bases matching TRBD2. The germline gives CDR1 DFQATT, CDR2 SNEGSKA (reference sequence). V was clipped by 4 bases and J by 8 bases; unmatched bases: 18. The CDR3 consists of 17 residues. CDR3: CSAIWGAGGTASDEQFF. The CDR3, as DNA: TGCAGTGCTATTTGGGGCGCGGGGGGGACTGCCTCCGATGAGCAGTTCTTC.

The rearrangement uses TRBV7-2 and TRBJ2-5; the match to TRBD2 covers 7 bases. Germline V gene lookup returns CDR1 SGHTA and CDR2 FQGNSA. V was pared by 7 bases and J by 5 bases, with 7 bases of the junction left unmatched. The CDR3 contains 13 residues. CDR3 sequence reads: CASTSGRGETQYF. The CDR3 DNA sequence: TGTGCCAGCACCTCGGGGCGGGGGGAGACCCAGTACTTC.

This clonotype has only a few counts. This rearrangement joins TRBV11-3 to TRBJ1-1, with D unresolved. V lost 5 bases, J lost 4 bases, and 14 bases lay in between. The CDR3 loop spans 14 amino acids. Per germline, CDR1 SGHNT and CDR2 YENEEA. In nucleotides, the CDR3 is TGTGCCAGCAGCGAAACATGGCAGAGCACTGAAGCTTTCTTT. Translating gives CASSETWQSTEAFF.

J is TRBJ2-2 and V is TRBV5-1; tentative D call: TRBD2 (5 bases). Germline V gives CDR1 SGHRS, CDR2 YFSETQ. The V gene lost 1 base and the J gene lost 4 bases, with 14 bases spanning the gap. The CDR3 covers 16 residues. The CDR3 sequence is CASSLYPPGGTGELFF. CDR3 sequence (DNA): TGCGCCAGCAGCTTGTATCCGCCCGGAGGCACCGGGGAGCTGTTTTTT. Drawing the rest from reference TRBV5-1 and TRBJ2-2, the complete variable domain is KAGVTQTPRYLIKTRGQQVTLSCSPISGHRSVSWYQQTPGQGLQFLFEYFSETQRNKGNFPGRFSGRQFSNSRSEMNVSTLELGDSALYLCASSLYPPGGTGELFFGEGSRLTVL.

The genes are TRBV7-8 and TRBJ2-5; TRBD2 might be the D (7 bases). V was cut by 2 bases and J by 4 bases, with 11 bases left in between. The CDR3 covers 14 residues. Germline assignment: CDR1 SGHVS and CDR2 FQNEAQ. CDR3 loop: CASSLRGATETQYF. CDR3 nucleotide sequence: TGTGCCAGCAGCTTACGGGGGGCCACAGAGACCCAGTACTTC. Full variable domain (outside the CDR3, taken from reference TRBV7-8 and TRBJ2-5): GAGVSQSPRYKVAKRGQDVALRCDPISGHVSLFWYQQALGQGPEFLTYFQNEAQLDKSGLPSDRFFAERPEGSVSTLKIQRTQQEDSAVYLCASSLRGATETQYFGPGTRLLVL.

This clonotype showed up just a few times. The chain is built from TRBV4-2 and TRBJ1-1; D not resolved. Between the trimmed V and J ends, which lost 0 bases and 5 bases, there was a span of 13 bases. In germline, CDR1 is LGHNA, CDR2 YNFKEQ. The CDR3 spans 15 residues. The CDR3 nucleotides read TGTGCCAGCAGCCAAGATTTACAGACGCGAACTGAAGCTTTCTTT. As protein: CASSQDLQTRTEAFF.

The gene calls are TRBV7-3 and TRBJ1-1; D not resolved. The CDR3 spans 13 residues. Trimming pared 5 bases from V and 2 bases from J, leaving 9 bases between. Per germline, CDR1 SGHTA and CDR2 FQGTGA. In DNA, the CDR3 is TGTGCCAGCAGCCCTGGGGATAACACTGAAGCTTTCTTT. It is translated as CASSPGDNTEAFF. The full variable domain, its missing parts supplied by reference TRBV7-3 and TRBJ1-1, is GAGVSQTPSNKVTEKGKYVELRCDPISGHTALYWYRQSLGQGPEFLIYFQGTGAADDSGLPNDRFFAVRPEGSVSTLKIQRTERGDSAVYLCASSPGDNTEAFFGQGTRLTVV.

This rearrangement joins TRBV7-8 to TRBJ1-2, with D perhaps TRBD1 (6 bases). Trimming took off 3 bases at V and 6 bases at J, with 11 bases between the two ends. CDR3 length: 13 amino acids. Germline-derived CDR1 and CDR2 are SGHVS and FQNEAQ. CDR3 DNA: TGTGCCAGCAGCTTGGACAGAATGGATGGCTACACCTTC. Translation: CASSLDRMDGYTF.

The chain couples TRBV20-1 to TRBJ1-2; maybe TRBD1 (5 bases). CDR1 and CDR2 from the germline V gene are DFQATT and SNEGSKA (reference sequence). V gave up 5 bases and J gave up 5 bases, with 18 bases separating them. This CDR3 has 14 residues. CDR3 loop: CSAPLPRVGYGYTF. In nucleotides, the CDR3 is TGCAGTGCTCCCCTCCCCAGGGTGGGGTATGGCTACACCTTC.

The table lists this clonotype with a few counts. The V call is TRBV28, the J call TRBJ2-6, with TRBD1 identical over 7 bases. The V segment lost 7 bases and the J segment 2 bases; nucleotides outside the gene matches: 5. CDR1 MDHEN and CDR2 SYDVKM come from the germline V gene. The CDR3 extends over 15 amino acids. CDR3 sequence (DNA): TGTGCCAGCACCTTAGGGGGCGCTGGGGCCAACGTCCTGACTTTC. This translates into CASTLGGAGANVLTF.

The gene calls are TRBV3-1 and TRBJ2-7, with TRBD1 as a possible D gene (7 bases). Germline CDR1 LGHDT, CDR2 YNNKEL (reference sequence). The CDR3 sequence is 13 residues long. The V end was cut by 3 bases, the J end by 3 bases, with 9 bases between. In nucleotides, the CDR3 is TGTGCCAGCAGCCAGCAGGGGGGCTACGAGCAGTACTTC. Its protein is CASSQQGGYEQYF.

The V and J genes are TRBV5-1 and TRBJ1-1; D gene uncertain. The CDR3 runs 15 residues. V lost 4 bases, J lost 4 bases, and 17 bases lay in between. Germline CDR1 SGHRS, CDR2 YFSETQ. For the CDR3, the DNA is TGCGCCAGCAGCCCCACTACCTTCAAGGGCACTGAAGCTTTCTTT. The encoded protein is CASSPTTFKGTEAFF.